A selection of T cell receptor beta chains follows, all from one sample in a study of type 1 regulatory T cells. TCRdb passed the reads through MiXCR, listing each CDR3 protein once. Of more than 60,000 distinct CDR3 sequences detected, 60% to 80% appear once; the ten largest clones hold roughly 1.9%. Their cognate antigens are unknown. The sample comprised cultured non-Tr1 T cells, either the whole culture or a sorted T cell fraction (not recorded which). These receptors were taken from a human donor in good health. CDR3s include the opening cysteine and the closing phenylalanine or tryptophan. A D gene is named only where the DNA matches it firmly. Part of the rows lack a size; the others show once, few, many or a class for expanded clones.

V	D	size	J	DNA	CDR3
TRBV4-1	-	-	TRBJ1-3	TGCGCCAGCAGCCAAGATACGGGAGGCCTCTCTGGAAACACCATATATTTT	CASSQDTGGLSGNTIYF
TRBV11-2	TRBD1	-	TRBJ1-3	TGTGCCAGCAGCGGTAGGGACAGTGGGACAGGAAACACCATATATTTT	CASSGRDSGTGNTIYF
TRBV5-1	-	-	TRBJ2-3	TGCGCCAGCAGCGTGGCCCAGGATTCCACAGATACGCAGTATTTT	CASSVAQDSTDTQYF
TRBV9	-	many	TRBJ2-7	TGTGCCAGCAGCGTACAATCCGGCAGTAACTACGAGCAGTACTTC	CASSVQSGSNYEQYF
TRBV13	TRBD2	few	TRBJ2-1	TGTGCCAGCAGCTTATCGCGTGTGGTTAGCGGGAGCTCCTACAATGAGCAGTTCTTC	CASSLSRVVSGSSYNEQFF
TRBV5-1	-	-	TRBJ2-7	TGCGCCAGCAGCCCGACTAGTGTAACCTACGAGCAGTACTTC	CASSPTSVTYEQYF
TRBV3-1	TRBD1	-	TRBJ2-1	TGTGCCAGCAGCCAGAAGGGACAGGCCTACAATGAGCAGTTCTTC	CASSQKGQAYNEQFF
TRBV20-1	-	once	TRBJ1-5	TGCAGTGCTAAGGCCGGGGTGTATAGCAATCAGCCCCAGCATTTT	CSAKAGVYSNQPQHF
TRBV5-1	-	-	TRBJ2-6	TGCGCCAGCAGCCCGACCCTATCTGGGGCCAACGTCCTGACTTTC	CASSPTLSGANVLTF
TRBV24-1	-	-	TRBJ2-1	TGTGCCACCAGTTTAGCTCCCACGGGTGAGCAGTTCTTC	CATSLAPTGEQFF
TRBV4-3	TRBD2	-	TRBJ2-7	TGCGCCAGCAGCCAAGAACTAGCGGGAGTGGGCTCCGAGCAGTACTTC	CASSQELAGVGSEQYF
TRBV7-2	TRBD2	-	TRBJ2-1	TGTGCCAGCAGCGTCGCGGGAGTCTACAATGAGCAGTTCTTC	CASSVAGVYNEQFF
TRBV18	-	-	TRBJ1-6	TGTGCCAGCTCACGAGAAAGGATAGGGCCTTCACCCCTCCACTTT	CASSRERIGPSPLHF
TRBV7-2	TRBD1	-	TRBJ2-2	TGTGCCAGCAGCTTAACCGGGACAGGGTTTGTCGGGGAGCTGTTTTTT	CASSLTGTGFVGELFF
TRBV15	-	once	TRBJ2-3	TGTGCCACCAGCAGAGGCATTAACACAGATACGCAGTATTTT	CATSRGINTDTQYF
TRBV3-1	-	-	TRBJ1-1	TGTGCCAGCAGCGGCCGGGACACTGAAGCTTTCTTT	CASSGRDTEAFF
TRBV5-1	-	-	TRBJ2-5	TGCGCCAGCAGTCGTTCACAGGGCCGCCAAGAGACCCAGTACTTC	CASSRSQGRQETQYF
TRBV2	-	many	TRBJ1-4	TGTGCCAGCAAATTGGGATCTGAAAAACTGTTTTTT	CASKLGSEKLFF
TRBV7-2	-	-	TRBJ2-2	TGTGCCAGCAGCCCGGCGGCGGCCGGGGAGCTGTTTTTT	CASSPAAAGELFF
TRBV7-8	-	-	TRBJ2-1	TGTGCCAGCAGCCGCGGGGTTAGCAATGAGCAGTTCTTC	CASSRGVSNEQFF
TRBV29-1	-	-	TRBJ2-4	TGCAGCGTTGGCGAGGGACGGGACATTCAGTACTTC	CSVGEGRDIQYF
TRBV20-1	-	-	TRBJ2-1	TGCAGCTGGAGGAGGGACGCCTACAATGAGCAGTTCTTC	CSWRRDAYNEQFF
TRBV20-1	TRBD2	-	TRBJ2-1	TGCAGTGCCAAGACTAGCGGGAGGGAAGAGCAGTTCTTC	CSAKTSGREEQFF
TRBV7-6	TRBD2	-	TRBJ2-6	TGTGCCAGCAGCTTATTGAGGAACGGGGAGGGGATCAGCTCTGGGGCCAACGTCCTGACTTTC	CASSLLRNGEGISSGANVLTF
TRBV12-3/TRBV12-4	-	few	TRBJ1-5	TGTGCCAGCAGTTACAGGATCGGACCGAACCAGCCCCAGCATTTT	CASSYRIGPNQPQHF
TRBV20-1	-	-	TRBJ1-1	TGCAGTGCTAGAGATCGTGGGGGCGGTTGGACTGAAGCTTTCTTT	CSARDRGGGWTEAFF
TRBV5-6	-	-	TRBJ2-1	TGTGCCAGCAGCTTACGGGGGTACAATGAGCAGTTCTTC	CASSLRGYNEQFF
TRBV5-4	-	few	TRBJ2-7	TGTGCCAGCAGATCTCGCCCCGACTTTCAGCAGTACTTC	CASRSRPDFQQYF
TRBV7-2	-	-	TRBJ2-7	TGTGCCAGCAGCTTACGAGAAACCTACGAGCAGTACTTC	CASSLRETYEQYF
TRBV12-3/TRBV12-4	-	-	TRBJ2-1	TGTGCCAGCAGTTCATCCGGGGCAAATGAGCAGTTCTTC	CASSSSGANEQFF
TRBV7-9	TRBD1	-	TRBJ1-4	TGTGCCAGCAGCTTAACCGGGACAGGGATCGAAAAACTGTTTTTT	CASSLTGTGIEKLFF
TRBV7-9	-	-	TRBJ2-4	TGTGCCAGCAGCTTAGTGGGTAATCTCAGGGGAGCCAAAAACATTCAGTACTTC	CASSLVGNLRGAKNIQYF
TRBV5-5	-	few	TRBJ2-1	TGTGCCAGCAGCCCTCGAAGTCTGGCTACCCAGAATGAGCAGTTCTTC	CASSPRSLATQNEQFF
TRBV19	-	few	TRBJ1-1	TGTGCCAGTGGCTCGGGAGGATTGAACACTGAAGCTTTCTTT	CASGSGGLNTEAFF
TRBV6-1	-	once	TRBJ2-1	TGTGCCAGCAGCCCTTCAGGGGCCCCCAACAATGAGCAGTTCTTC	CASSPSGAPNNEQFF
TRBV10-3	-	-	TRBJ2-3	TGTCCCATCAGTGAGTCGGGCGGGCCTAGCACAGATACGCAGTATTTT	CPISESGGPSTDTQYF
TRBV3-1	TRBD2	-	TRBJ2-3	TGTGCCAGCAGCCAAGAGGTTAGCGGGTACCAGCAGTATTTT	CASSQEVSGYQQYF
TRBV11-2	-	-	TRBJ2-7	TGTGCCAGCAGCTTAAATCAGGTTCCCTACGAGCAATACTTC	CASSLNQVPYEQYF
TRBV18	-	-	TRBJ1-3	TGTGCCAGCTCACCAATTATGGACAGAAGCTCTGGAAACACCATATATTTT	CASSPIMDRSSGNTIYF
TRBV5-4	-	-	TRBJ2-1	TGTGCCAGCAGCAATACTGACTACCTCACTTACAATGAGCAGTTCTTC	CASSNTDYLTYNEQFF
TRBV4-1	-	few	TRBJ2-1	TGCGCCAGCAGGCAGCCCGACCTTGGTAATGATGAGCAGTTCTTC	CASRQPDLGNDEQFF
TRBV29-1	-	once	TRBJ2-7	TGCAGCGTTGGACAAACCTACGAGCAGTACTTC	CSVGQTYEQYF
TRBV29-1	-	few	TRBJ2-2	TGCAGCGTGCCCAGGGGTTCGAACACCGGGGAGCTGTTTTTT	CSVPRGSNTGELFF
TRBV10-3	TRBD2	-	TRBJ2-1	TGTGCCATCAGTGAGGGAGGGACTAGCGCCGCCAACAATGAGCAGTTCTTC	CAISEGGTSAANNEQFF
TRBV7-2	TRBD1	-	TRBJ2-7	TGTGCCAGCAGCCTCCGGGACAGGCCCGAGCAGTACTTC	CASSLRDRPEQYF
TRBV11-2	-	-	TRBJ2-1	TGTGCCAGCAGCCTGGGGCAGAACAATGAGCAGTTCTTC	CASSLGQNNEQFF
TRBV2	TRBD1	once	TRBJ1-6	TGTGCCAGTATGGGACAGGGGACTTCACCCCTCCACTTT	CASMGQGTSPLHF
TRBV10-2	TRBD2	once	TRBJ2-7	TGCGCCACCCGGCTAGCGGGAGCTCGGGAGCAGTACTTC	CATRLAGAREQYF